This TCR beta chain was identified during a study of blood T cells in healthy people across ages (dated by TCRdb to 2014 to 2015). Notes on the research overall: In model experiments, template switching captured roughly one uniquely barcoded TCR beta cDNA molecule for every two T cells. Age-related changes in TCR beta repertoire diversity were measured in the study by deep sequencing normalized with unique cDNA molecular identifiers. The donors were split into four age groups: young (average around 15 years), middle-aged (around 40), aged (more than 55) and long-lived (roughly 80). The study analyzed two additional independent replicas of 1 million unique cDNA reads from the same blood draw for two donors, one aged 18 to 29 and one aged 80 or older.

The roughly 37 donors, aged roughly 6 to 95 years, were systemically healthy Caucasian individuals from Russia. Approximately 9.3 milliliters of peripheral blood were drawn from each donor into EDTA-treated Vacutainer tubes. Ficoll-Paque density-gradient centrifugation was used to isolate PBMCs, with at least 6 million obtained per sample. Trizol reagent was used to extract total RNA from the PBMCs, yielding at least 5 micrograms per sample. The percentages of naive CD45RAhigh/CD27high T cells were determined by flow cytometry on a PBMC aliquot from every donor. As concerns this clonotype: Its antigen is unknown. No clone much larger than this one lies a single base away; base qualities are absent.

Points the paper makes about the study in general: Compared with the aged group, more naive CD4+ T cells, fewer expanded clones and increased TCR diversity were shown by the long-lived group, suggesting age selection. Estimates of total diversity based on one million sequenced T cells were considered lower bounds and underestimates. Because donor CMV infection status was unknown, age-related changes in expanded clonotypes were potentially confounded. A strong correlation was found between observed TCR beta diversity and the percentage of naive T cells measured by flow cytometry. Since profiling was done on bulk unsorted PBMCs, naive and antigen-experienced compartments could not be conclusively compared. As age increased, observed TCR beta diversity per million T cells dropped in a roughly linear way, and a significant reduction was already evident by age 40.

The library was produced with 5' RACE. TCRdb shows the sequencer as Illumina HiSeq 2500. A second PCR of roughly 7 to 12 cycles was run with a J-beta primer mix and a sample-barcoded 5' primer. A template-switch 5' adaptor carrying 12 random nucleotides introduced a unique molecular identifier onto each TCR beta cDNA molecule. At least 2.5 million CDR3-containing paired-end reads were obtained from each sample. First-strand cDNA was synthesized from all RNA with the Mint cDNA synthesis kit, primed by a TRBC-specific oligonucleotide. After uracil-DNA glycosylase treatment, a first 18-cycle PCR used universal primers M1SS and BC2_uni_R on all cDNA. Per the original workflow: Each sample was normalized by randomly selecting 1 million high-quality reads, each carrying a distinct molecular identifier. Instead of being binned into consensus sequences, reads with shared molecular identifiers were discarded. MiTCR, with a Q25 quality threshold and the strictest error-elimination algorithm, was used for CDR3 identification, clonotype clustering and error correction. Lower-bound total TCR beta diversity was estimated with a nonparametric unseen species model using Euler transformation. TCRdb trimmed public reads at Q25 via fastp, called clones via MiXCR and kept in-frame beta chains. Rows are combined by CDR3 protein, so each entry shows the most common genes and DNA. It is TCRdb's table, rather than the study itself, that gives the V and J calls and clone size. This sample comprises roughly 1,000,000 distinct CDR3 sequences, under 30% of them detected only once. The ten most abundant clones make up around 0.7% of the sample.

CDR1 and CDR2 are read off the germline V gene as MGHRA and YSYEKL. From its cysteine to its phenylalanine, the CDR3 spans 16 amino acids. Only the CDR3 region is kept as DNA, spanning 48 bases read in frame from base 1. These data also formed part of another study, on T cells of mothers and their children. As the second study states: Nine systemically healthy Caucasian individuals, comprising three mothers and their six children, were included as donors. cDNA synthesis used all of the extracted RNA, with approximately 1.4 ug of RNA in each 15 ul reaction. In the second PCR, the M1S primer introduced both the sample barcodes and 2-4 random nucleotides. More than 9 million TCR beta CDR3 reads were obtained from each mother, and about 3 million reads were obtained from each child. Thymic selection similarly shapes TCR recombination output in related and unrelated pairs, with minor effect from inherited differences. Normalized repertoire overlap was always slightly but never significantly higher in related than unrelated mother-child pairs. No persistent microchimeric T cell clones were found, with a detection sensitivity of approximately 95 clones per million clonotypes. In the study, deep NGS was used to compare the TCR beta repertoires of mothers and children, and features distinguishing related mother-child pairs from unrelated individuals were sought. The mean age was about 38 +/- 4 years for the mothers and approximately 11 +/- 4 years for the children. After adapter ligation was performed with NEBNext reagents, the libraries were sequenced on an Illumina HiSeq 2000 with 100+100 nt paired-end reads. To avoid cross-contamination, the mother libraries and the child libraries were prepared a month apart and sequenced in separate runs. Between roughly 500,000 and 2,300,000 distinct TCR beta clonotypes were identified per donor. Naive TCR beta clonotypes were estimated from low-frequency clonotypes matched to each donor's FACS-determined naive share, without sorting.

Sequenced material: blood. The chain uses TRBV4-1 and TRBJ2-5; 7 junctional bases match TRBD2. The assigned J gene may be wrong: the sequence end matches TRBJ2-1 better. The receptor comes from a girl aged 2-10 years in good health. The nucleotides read TGCGCCAGCAGCCAAGATGCTGGACTAGGCAACAATGAGCAGTTCTTC. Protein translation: CASSQDAGLGNNEQFF.